These 4 T cell receptor beta chains came from one sample sequenced in a study of cytomegalovirus exposure and HLA in healthy donors. Researchers ran the PCR with 60 Vbeta and 13 Jbeta primers. Data came from immunoSEQ multiplex PCR; TCRdb stores just in-frame clones and leaves some out. The data contain 150,000 to 200,000 clones, 60% to 80% of them singletons. The material sequenced was PBMCs. These receptors originate from a man aged 40-49 years in good health and CMV-seropositive.

This chain uses TRBV6-1 with TRBJ2-5; maybe TRBD2 (7 bases). The better agreement between TRBJ2-7 and the DNA end casts doubt on the J call. Germline V gene sequence: CDR1 MNHNS, CDR2 SASEGT. The CDR3 is made up of 15 amino acids. The CDR3 reads CASKVGGQLTYEQYF. The CDR3 bases are TGTGCCAGCAAGGTGGGGGGGCAGTTAACCTACGAGCAGTACTTC.

This clone has more than one count but fewer than ten. V gene TRBV29-1 combines with J gene TRBJ2-7; TRBD1 aligns across 10 bases. CDR1 is SQVTM and CDR2 is ANQGSEA in the germline V gene. This CDR3 has 15 residues. V was pared by 0 bases and J by 2 bases, with 4 bases of the junction left unmatched. The CDR3 spells CSVEDGGTGAYEQYF. The CDR3 DNA sequence: TGCAGCGTTGAAGATGGGGGGACAGGGGCCTACGAGCAGTACTTC.

The chain links TRBV5-1 to TRBJ2-1, with TRBD1 matching 8 bases. The CDR3 extends over 15 amino acids. The germline V gene encodes CDR1 SGHRS and CDR2 YFSETQ. Trimming removed 4 bases from V and 1 base from J; junction bases left unmatched: 4. CDR3 nucleotide sequence: TGCGCCAGCAGCCCCGGACAGGGATCCTACAATGAGCAGTTCTTC. Translated: CASSPGQGSYNEQFF.

The chain is built from TRBV28 and TRBJ2-7; D unclear. The CDR3 loop spans 14 amino acids. V was clipped by 3 bases and J by 2 bases, with 11 bases between them. Germline CDR1 reads MDHEN; CDR2 reads SYDVKM. The CDR3 DNA follows: TGTGCCAGCAGTTTTTCCGGCGAGGCCTACGAGCAGTACTTC. It is translated as CASSFSGEAYEQYF.